This T cell receptor (beta chain) emerged from a study of memory CD4+ T cells and cytomegalovirus serostatus. As for the study in general: Donors were healthy Belgian adults, 9 or 10 CMV seropositive and 20 to 25 seronegative.

General study points: CMV serostatus prediction reached median AUC approximately 0.95, or 0.91 with US-trained model.

Points on this clone: Its antigen is unidentified.

J was trimmed by 7 bases and V by 1 base; bases with no gene match: 10. The CDR3 totals 16 residues. The germline gives CDR1 LNHNV, CDR2 YYDKDF (reference sequence). Original methodology: After removing out-of-frame reads, 2 million to 2.5 million distinct TCRbeta sequences remained. Clones were sequenced by immunoSEQ multiplex PCR, and TCRdb holds only the in-frame ones, with some missing. V, J and clone size are those of that table, while D and trimming were read from the DNA. The repertoire holds about 42,000 clones, with under 80% as singletons. Single viable CD3+CD4+CD8-CD45RO+ cells were sorted as the memory CD4+ T cells. Serum IgG to CMV pp150, pp28, p38 and p52 defined serostatus.

The sample consisted of memory CD4+ T cells from blood. The chain has TRBV15 and TRBJ1-5; TRBD1 matches at 7 bases. This receptor was identified in an adult in good health and CMV-seronegative. CDR3: CATSRGRQGRWQPQHF. CDR3 DNA: TGTGCCACCAGCAGAGGGCGACAGGGAAGATGGCAGCCCCAGCATTTT.